Presented here are 11 T cell receptor beta chains from one specimen sequenced in a study of blood T cell repertoires in COVID-19. TCRdb's table, derived via immunoSEQ multiplex PCR, lists solely in-frame clones and lacks some. The sample carries 300,000 to 500,000 clones, approximately 88% recorded once. The sequenced material came from PBMCs or T cells enriched from blood (not recorded which). The receptors stem from a woman aged 25 to 39 with acute COVID-19.

The CDR3 is CASSSATGAQETQYF. The CDR3 bases are TGTGCCAGCTCGTCGGCCACAGGGGCCCAAGAGACCCAGTACTTC. The chain uses TRBV6-5 and TRBJ2-5; 7 bases match TRBD1. Trimming at V came to 8 bases and at J to 1 base, leaving 10 bases not matched to a gene. CDR1 and CDR2 from the germline V gene are MNHEY and SVGAGI. There are 15 residues in the CDR3.

The V and J genes are TRBV12-5 and TRBJ1-5, with 7 bases matching TRBD1. Germline V gives CDR1 LGHNT, CDR2 FRNRAP. The CDR3 is 16 amino acids. The J segment lost 2 bases and the V segment lost 6 bases, leaving 10 bases of the junction unmatched. Here the CDR3 reads CASGAGGQYGNQPQHF. The CDR3 bases are TGTGCTAGTGGGGCGGGGGGACAGTATGGCAATCAGCCCCAGCATTTT.

The chain combines TRBV19 with TRBJ2-1, with a weak D call TRBD2 (5 bases). V was cut by 3 bases and J by 7 bases, with 19 bases left in between. The CDR3 has 16 residues. Germline CDR1 reads LNHDA; CDR2 reads SQIVND (reference sequence). As DNA, the CDR3 is TGTGCCAGTAGTATGTTTTGGCGGGCTAACCGGAATGAGCAGTTCTTC. Its translation is CASSMFWRANRNEQFF.

This chain joins TRBV5-1 and TRBJ1-1; 10 bases align to TRBD1. The V gene end was trimmed by 4 bases and the J gene end by 5 bases; junction bases not matched to a gene: 8. Looked up from germline, CDR1 is SGHRS and CDR2 is YFSETQ. This CDR3 region has 15 residues. The CDR3 DNA is TGCGCCAGCAGCGGAGGGGACAGGGGAGGAACTGAAGCTTTCTTT. It yields the protein CASSGGDRGGTEAFF.

This chain connects TRBV6-1 to TRBJ1-3, with D unresolved. V was trimmed by 3 bases and J by 0 bases, leaving 9 bases between them. CDR1 is MNHNS and CDR2 is SASEGT in the germline V gene. This CDR3 has 15 residues. The CDR3 sequence is CASSDPLNSGNTIYF. DNA of the CDR3: TGTGCCAGCAGTGACCCACTCAACTCTGGAAACACCATATATTTT.

The chain couples TRBV6-5 to TRBJ2-5; the D gene is possibly TRBD1 (6 bases). V was cut by 1 base and J by 2 bases, with 11 bases left in between. The CDR3 runs to 15 residues. Germline V gives CDR1 MNHEY, CDR2 SVGAGI. CDR3 DNA: TGTGCCAGCAGTTACTTGAAAGGACAGCAAGAGACCCAGTACTTC. Its translation is CASSYLKGQQETQYF.

J is TRBJ1-4 and V is TRBV7-9, with 9 nucleotides matching TRBD1. With V trimmed by 6 bases and J by 5 bases, 7 bases remained unmatched. CDR3 size: 15 residues. CDR1 is SEHNR, CDR2 FQNEAQ, per germline (reference sequence). CDR3 nucleotide sequence: TGTGCCAGCAGACAAGGGGGGACAGGGAATGAAAAACTGTTTTTT. Translating it yields CASRQGGTGNEKLFF.

This chain uses TRBV5-1 with TRBJ1-3; a possible D gene is TRBD1 (6 bases). This CDR3 is built from 16 residues. The V and J ends lost 4 bases and 0 bases respectively, with 14 bases between them. Germline values: CDR1 SGHRS, CDR2 YFSETQ. The CDR3 DNA follows: TGCGCCAGCAGCCAAACAACAGGGTCCTCTGGAAACACCATATATTTT. Protein: CASSQTTGSSGNTIYF. Drawing the rest from reference TRBV5-1 and TRBJ1-3, the complete variable domain is KAGVTQTPRYLIKTRGQQVTLSCSPISGHRSVSWYQQTPGQGLQFLFEYFSETQRNKGNFPGRFSGRQFSNSRSEMNVSTLELGDSALYLCASSQTTGSSGNTIYFGEGSWLTVV.

The chain carries TRBV19 and TRBJ1-2, with a tentative D call TRBD1 (6 bases). V was shortened by 3 bases and J by 5 bases, with 13 bases between the two germline ends. The V gene's germline CDR1 is LNHDA and CDR2 SQIVND (reference sequence). This CDR3 region has 14 residues. DNA of the CDR3: TGTGCCAGTAGTATCCAGGGGTCCCTGTATGGCTACACCTTC. Translation: CASSIQGSLYGYTF.

This sequence joins TRBV3-1 (or the pseudogene TRBV3-2) and TRBJ2-3; 10 bases map to TRBD2. Germline CDR1 is LGHDT and CDR2 is YNNKEL (reference sequence). With V trimmed by 1 base and J by 2 bases, 6 bases remained unmatched. The CDR3 runs 17 residues. Written as DNA, the CDR3 is TGTGCCAGCAGCCAAGTGATAGCGGGGGGACCCACAGATACGCAGTATTTT. It specifies CASSQVIAGGPTDTQYF.

The CDR3 protein is CASSAGDPSTDTQYF. CDR3 nucleotides: TGTGCCAGCAGTGCGGGGGACCCAAGCACAGATACGCAGTATTTT. This sequence joins TRBV2 and TRBJ2-3, with D perhaps TRBD2 (6 bases). V lost 4 bases, J lost 0 bases, and 11 bases lay in between. CDR3 length equals 15 residues. Germline V gene data show CDR1 as SNHLY and CDR2 as FYNNEI.